These 17 T cell receptor beta chains were sequenced from one sample in a study of blood T cell repertoires in COVID-19. Only in-frame clones appear in the TCRdb table, and some are missing; sequencing was by immunoSEQ multiplex PCR. Of over 75,000 clones detected, over 80% appear once; the ten largest clones hold more than 25%. Sequencing was carried out using peripheral blood. Source of these receptors: a woman of 80 years or more with active or convalescent COVID-19.

The table lists this clone with a few counts. This chain connects TRBV2 to TRBJ2-7; D unclear. Germline CDR1 SNHLY, CDR2 FYNNEI. V was shortened by 2 bases and J by 0 bases, with 5 bases between the two germline ends. The CDR3 length is 13 residues. The CDR3 region is CASSELASYEQYF. In DNA, the CDR3 is TGTGCCAGCAGTGAATTGGCCTCCTACGAGCAGTACTTC.

The chain has TRBV30 and TRBJ1-5; tentative D call: TRBD1 (5 bases). The CDR3 runs 14 residues. V shed 4 bases and J shed 1 base, with 11 bases lying between them. CDR1 is GTSNPN, CDR2 SVGIG, per germline (reference sequence). The chain's CDR3 is CAWKGQGSNQPQHF. In DNA, the CDR3 is TGTGCCTGGAAGGGGCAGGGAAGCAATCAGCCCCAGCATTTT.

The chain has TRBV10-2 and TRBJ1-4; 9 bases match TRBD1. The V gene's germline CDR1 is WSHSY and CDR2 SAAADI. J lost 7 bases, V lost 6 bases, and 9 bases had no gene match. This CDR3 region has 15 residues. The CDR3 loop reads CASSTGTGIGEKLFF. As DNA, the CDR3 is TGCGCCAGCAGCACCGGGACAGGGATAGGTGAAAAACTGTTTTTT.

The sample holds one count of this clone. The J gene is TRBJ1-6, the V gene TRBV10-3; unclear D gene. Germline lookup yields CDR1 ENHRY and CDR2 SYGVKD. The V end lost 4 bases, the J end lost 11 bases, and 9 bases lay between the germline ends. This CDR3 has 12 amino acids. For the CDR3, the DNA is TGTGCCATCAGTGGCGGGAATACACCCCTCCACTTT. Translation gives CAISGGNTPLHF.

V gene TRBV23-1 combines with J gene TRBJ1-2; 7 nucleotides align to TRBD1. TRBV23-1 is an ORF, and what it does is uncertain. V shed 4 bases and J 8 bases; nucleotides not matched to a gene: 13. The CDR3 runs 15 residues. CDR3 residues: CASSPQRTGPRGYTF. The CDR3 nucleotides are TGCGCCAGCAGTCCCCAGAGGACAGGCCCTAGGGGCTACACCTTC.

The V gene is TRBV7-2, the J gene TRBJ1-5; 8 positions match TRBD1. The junction had 6 bases not matched to a gene; V was cut back by 1 base and J by 7 bases. The CDR3 runs 15 residues. Looked up from germline, CDR1 is SGHTA and CDR2 is FQGNSA. As DNA, the CDR3 is TGTGCCAGCAGCTTAGGCGGACAGGGAAACCAGCCCCAGCATTTT. This sequence encodes CASSLGGQGNQPQHF.

This clone has only one observation. This rearrangement joins TRBV28 to TRBJ2-1; TRBD1 aligns across 11 bases. The CDR3 loop spans 15 amino acids. J was trimmed by 6 bases and V by 2 bases; bases with no gene match: 3. The germline gives CDR1 MDHEN, CDR2 SYDVKM. The CDR3 here is CASSLTGTGGNEQFF. The CDR3 DNA follows: TGTGCCAGCAGTTTAACCGGGACAGGGGGCAATGAGCAGTTCTTC.

This clone appeared a few times. The J gene is TRBJ1-1, the V gene TRBV4-1, with unresolved D. Germline V gene sequence: CDR1 MGHRA, CDR2 YSYEKL. The CDR3 extends over 14 amino acids. Trimming stripped 0 bases from V and 4 bases from J, with 9 bases between. The CDR3 coding sequence is TGCGCCAGCAGCCAAGATCCAGGTAGCACTGAAGCTTTCTTT. Translating gives CASSQDPGSTEAFF.

The rearrangement joins TRBV4-1 to TRBJ2-1, with 10 nucleotides matching TRBD2. Germline V gene data show CDR1 as MGHRA and CDR2 as YSYEKL. Trimming removed 4 bases from V and 15 bases from J; junction bases left unmatched: 6. There are 12 residues in the CDR3. The CDR3 here is CASSPSGRALFF. The CDR3 DNA is TGCGCCAGCAGCCCGAGCGGGAGGGCCCTGTTCTTC.

The chain joins TRBV28 to TRBJ2-7; possible D gene TRBD1, 6 bases. V was shortened by 7 bases and J by 4 bases, with 11 bases between the two germline ends. Germline lookup yields CDR1 MDHEN and CDR2 SYDVKM. This CDR3 spans 12 amino acids. CDR3 protein: CASKPQGYEQYF. CDR3 DNA sequence: TGTGCCAGCAAACCGCAGGGGTACGAGCAGTACTTC.

The chain couples TRBV28 to TRBJ2-1; D is uncertain. Germline V gene lookup returns CDR1 MDHEN and CDR2 SYDVKM. The CDR3 runs 15 residues. Trimming removed 6 bases at V and 5 bases at J, with 17 bases between. CDR3 residues: CASRVGGPNHNEQFF. The CDR3 DNA follows: TGTGCCAGCAGGGTAGGTGGGCCCAACCACAATGAGCAGTTCTTC.

The table lists this clone with a few counts. The rearrangement links TRBV2 to TRBJ2-6; D call uncertain. CDR1 is SNHLY and CDR2 is FYNNEI in the germline V gene. The CDR3 is 15 residues long. Trimming took off 1 base at V and 2 bases at J, with 6 bases between the two ends. The CDR3 loop is CASSEVTTGANVLTF. The CDR3 DNA sequence: TGTGCCAGCAGTGAAGTTACTACTGGGGCCAACGTCCTGACTTTC.

V usage is TRBV19 and J usage is TRBJ1-3; D perhaps matches TRBD1 (6 bases). Per the germline V gene, CDR1 is LNHDA and CDR2 is SQIVND (reference sequence). Trimming removed 10 bases from V and 0 bases from J, with 13 bases in between. This CDR3 has 14 residues. The CDR3 DNA follows: TGTGCCACCACCCAGGGGTTCTCTGGAAACACCATATATTTT. This sequence encodes CATTQGFSGNTIYF.

V gene TRBV5-1 combines with J gene TRBJ2-1; 12 bases are shared with TRBD2. The CDR3 length is 15 residues. The ends lost 7 bases at V and 4 bases at J; junction bases unmatched: 6. Germline V gives CDR1 SGHRS, CDR2 YFSETQ. CDR3 in DNA: TGCGCCAGCCTAAGGACTAGCGGGGTGTACAATGAGCAGTTCTTC. It codes for CASLRTSGVYNEQFF.

The V and J genes are TRBV25-1 and TRBJ1-2; D is uncertain. Germline CDR1 reads MGHDK; CDR2 reads SYGVNS. This CDR3 contains 17 residues. Trimming pared 6 bases from V and 0 bases from J, leaving 20 bases between. For the CDR3, the DNA is TGTGCCAGCAGGCAATCGGCCTCGACGGGTGCTAACTATGGCTACACCTTC. The encoded protein is CASRQSASTGANYGYTF.

This chain uses TRBV5-4 with TRBJ2-5; D might be TRBD2 (7 bases). The germline V gene encodes CDR1 SGHNT and CDR2 YYREEE (reference sequence). This CDR3 has 13 amino acids. With 3 bases removed from V and 4 bases from J, the gap between germline ends came to 10 bases. In DNA, the CDR3 is TGTGCCAGCAGCTCGGGGGGCCCAGAGACCCAGTACTTC. Amino acids: CASSSGGPETQYF.

This clone has just a few counts. The V call is TRBV3-1 (or the pseudogene TRBV3-2), the J call TRBJ2-7, with D perhaps matching TRBD2 (6 bases). Germline V gives CDR1 LGHDT, CDR2 YNNKEL (reference sequence). The CDR3 has 15 residues. Trimming left V 3 bases short and J 3 bases short, with 15 bases between. CDR3 coding DNA: TGTGCCAGCAGCCAGGCGGGACGCACGGACTACGAGCAGTACTTC. Translating it yields CASSQAGRTDYEQYF.